The entry that follows covers one T cell receptor beta chain sequence. Its antigen is currently unknown. The data stem from a study of T cell responses to AZD1222 COVID-19 vaccine. Study findings and constraints: Reports indicate that nearly half of spike-specific TCRs are directed at unmutated variant regions. Females made up more of the donors, who were largely white British, and clonal diversity may have come out too low. Seropositive status at baseline applied to only six AZD1222 recipients. Spike-specific TCR breadth and depth went up after people got two AZD1222 doses.

Trimming took 6 bases from V and 4 from J; bases not matched to a gene: 7. Germline V gene lookup returns CDR1 MDHEN and CDR2 SYDVKM. The CDR3 length is 15 residues. Libraries were prepared by immunoSEQ multiplex PCR; TCRdb keeps only in-frame clonotypes and omits some of them. Here the sample spans about 99,000 clones, 91% being singletons. Here the sequenced sample was peripheral blood, taken on day 0 of AZD1222 vaccination. The receptor was derived from an adult in good health. The V gene is TRBV28, the J gene TRBJ1-3; 9 nucleotides match TRBD1. The CDR3 here is CASRGTGKGGNTIYF. The CDR3 coding sequence is TGTGCCAGCAGGGGGACAGGGAAGGGAGGAAACACCATATATTTT.